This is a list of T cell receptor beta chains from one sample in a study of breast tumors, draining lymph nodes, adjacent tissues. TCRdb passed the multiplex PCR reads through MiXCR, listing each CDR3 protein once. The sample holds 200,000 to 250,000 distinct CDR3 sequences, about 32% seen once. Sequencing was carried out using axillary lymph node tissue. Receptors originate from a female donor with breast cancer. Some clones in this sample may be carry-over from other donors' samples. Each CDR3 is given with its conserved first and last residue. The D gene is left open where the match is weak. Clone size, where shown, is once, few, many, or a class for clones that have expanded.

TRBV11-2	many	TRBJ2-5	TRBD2	TGTGCCAGCAGCAAACTAGCGGGAGGGCCTCGGGGGCAAGAGACCCAGTACTTC	CASSKLAGGPRGQETQYF
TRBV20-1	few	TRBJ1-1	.	TGCAGTGCTACGGTTACTGAAGCTTTCTTT	CSATVTEAFF
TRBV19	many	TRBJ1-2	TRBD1	TGTGCCAGTAGTGTCTCCGGGACAGGTGCCTATGGCTACACCTTC	CASSVSGTGAYGYTF
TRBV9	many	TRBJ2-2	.	TGTGCCAGCACCCCAGACACCGGGGAGCTGTTTTTT	CASTPDTGELFF
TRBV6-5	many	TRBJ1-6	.	TGTGCCAGCCGGCGGGAATCCTATAATTCACCCCTCCACTTT	CASRRESYNSPLHF
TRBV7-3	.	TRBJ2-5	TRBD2	TGTGCCAGCAGCTCGAGCGGGGCCCACCAAGAGACCCAGTACTTC	CASSSSGAHQETQYF
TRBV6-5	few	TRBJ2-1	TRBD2	TGTGCCAGCAGTTCCCAGAGGGGGACTAGCTTAAGCGAGCAGTTCTTC	CASSSQRGTSLSEQFF
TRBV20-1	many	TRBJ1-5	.	TGCAGTGCTAGAGATTTTGCGTCAGTGGGCAATCAGCCCCAGCATTTT	CSARDFASVGNQPQHF
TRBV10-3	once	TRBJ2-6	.	TGTGCCATCAGTGATACCAACGTCCTGACTTTC	CAISDTNVLTF
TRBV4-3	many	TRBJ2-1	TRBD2	TGCGCCAGCAGCCAATCAGCTAGCGGGAGCGGTAATGAGCAGTTCTTC	CASSQSASGSGNEQFF
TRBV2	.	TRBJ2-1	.	TGTGCCAGCAGACCGCCGGGACTGGCGAATGAGCAGCTCTTC	CASRPPGLANEQLF
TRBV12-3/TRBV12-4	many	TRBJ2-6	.	TGTGCCAGCAGTTGGGGTGGGGCCAACGTCCTGACTTTC	CASSWGGANVLTF
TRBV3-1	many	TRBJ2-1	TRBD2	TGTGCCAGCAGCCGAGCGGGGCTCTCCTACAATGAGCAGTTCTTC	CASSRAGLSYNEQFF
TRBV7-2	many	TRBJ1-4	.	TGTGCCAGCAGCCTTCAGGGTACTAATGAAAAACTGTTTTTT	CASSLQGTNEKLFF
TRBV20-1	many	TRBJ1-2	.	TGCAGTGCTAACACGGCAGGGGAAGACTACACCTTC	CSANTAGEDYTF
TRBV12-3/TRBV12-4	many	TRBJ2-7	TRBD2	TGTGCCAGCAGTTCCCGGGTTAGCGGGTACTACGAGCAGTACTTC	CASSSRVSGYYEQYF
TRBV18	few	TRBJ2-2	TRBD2	TGTGCCAGCTCACCACCGGCTCTAGCGGGCAACACCGGGGAGCTGTTTTTT	CASSPPALAGNTGELFF
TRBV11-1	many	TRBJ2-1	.	TGTGCCAGCAGCTGGAATCGCAGGGAAGGTGAGCAGTTCTTC	CASSWNRREGEQFF
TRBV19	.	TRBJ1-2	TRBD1	TGTGCCAGTAGCCCCGGCAGAGGGGGCCCCGGGAGCTACACCTTC	CASSPGRGGPGSYTF
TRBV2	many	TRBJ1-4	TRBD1	TGTGCCAGCAGCCCCCTGACAGGGTTGGGGGAAAAACTGTTTTTT	CASSPLTGLGEKLFF
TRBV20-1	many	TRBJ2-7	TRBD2	TGCAGTGCTAGAGATGCGGCTAGCGGATCCTACGAGCAGTACTTC	CSARDAASGSYEQYF